This is a list of T cell receptor beta chains from one sample in a study of T cells after posttransplantation cyclophosphamide. The repertoire was sequenced with immunoSEQ multiplex PCR; TCRdb's copy has only in-frame clones and lacks some. This sample has about 25,000 clones, each found more than once. The sample comprised PBMCs. These TCRs come from a man aged 45-65 years in good health, CMV-negative, and a related stem cell transplant donor. Each CDR3 is given with its conserved first and last residue. The D gene is left open where the match is weak. Only part of the rows carry a size: once, few, many, or a class if the clone is expanded.

.,.,TRBJ1-2,TRBV19,CASSMDIYYGYIF,TGTGCCAGTAGTATGGACATTTACTATGGCTACATCTTC
.,medium-sized,TRBJ1-3,TRBV19,CASSISGYGNTIYF,TGTGCCAGTAGTATATCGGGGTATGGAAACACCATATATTTT
TRBD2,many,TRBJ2-7,TRBV18,CASSPGGNEQYF,TGTGCCAGCTCCCCCGGGGGGAACGAGCAGTACTTC
TRBD2,many,TRBJ2-3,TRBV20-1,CSANLAGTQYF,TGCAGTGCGAATCTAGCGGGAACGCAGTATTTT
TRBD1,many,TRBJ2-5,TRBV5-1,CASSFDRAQETQYF,TGCGCCAGCAGCTTTGACAGGGCCCAAGAGACCCAGTACTTC
TRBD1,many,TRBJ1-1,TRBV19,CASRGQGDTEAFF,TGTGCCAGTAGGGGACAGGGGGACACTGAAGCTTTCTTT
.,many,TRBJ2-3,TRBV15,CATSRENTQYF,TGTGCCACCAGCAGGGAGAATACGCAGTATTTT
TRBD2,many,TRBJ2-1,TRBV5-6,CASSLVSSGGANEQFF,TGTGCCAGCAGCTTGGTATCGAGCGGGGGGGCAAATGAGCAGTTCTTC
.,many,TRBJ1-2,TRBV7-8,CASSLVTEGGYTF,TGTGCCAGCAGCCTCGTTACGGAGGGTGGCTACACCTTC
.,few,TRBJ2-5,TRBV15,CATRTGYNEETQYF,TGTGCCACCCGAACGGGGTATAACGAAGAGACCCAGTACTTC
TRBD2,many,TRBJ2-1,TRBV27,CASSLAGRNEQFF,TGTGCCAGCAGCCTAGCGGGTCGAAATGAGCAGTTCTTC
TRBD2,many,TRBJ2-3,TRBV4-2,CASSNTGTSGADTQYF,TGTGCCAGCAGCAATACCGGGACTAGCGGGGCGGATACGCAGTATTTT
TRBD1,many,TRBJ1-3,TRBV10-3,CAISAGGRSGNTIYF,TGTGCCATCAGCGCAGGGGGCCGCTCTGGAAACACCATATATTTT
.,many,TRBJ2-7,TRBV30,CAWSPLGPYEQYF,TGTGCCTGGAGTCCTCTTGGGCCCTACGAGCAGTACTTC
.,medium-sized,TRBJ1-1,TRBV10-3,CAISDPGIMNTEAFF,TGTGCCATCAGTGACCCGGGGATCATGAACACTGAAGCTTTCTTT
.,many,TRBJ2-7,TRBV7-9,CASSLALRRGPYEQYF,TGTGCCAGCAGCTTAGCGCTGAGGAGGGGACCGTACGAGCAGTACTTC
TRBD1,many,TRBJ2-1,TRBV6-1,CASSRQGSLNEQFF,TGTGCCAGCAGCAGACAGGGTTCCCTCAATGAGCAGTTCTTC
.,many,TRBJ1-3,TRBV21-1,CASTRRDLPSGNTIYF,TGTGCCAGCACGAGGCGGGACTTACCCTCTGGAAACACCATATATTTT
.,many,TRBJ1-4,TRBV5-1,CASTNVEEGNEKLFF,TGCGCCAGCACCAATGTGGAGGAGGGTAATGAAAAACTGTTTTTT
TRBD2,many,TRBJ2-3,TRBV5-1,CASSSYPYSGADTDTQYF,TGCGCCAGCAGCTCATACCCCTATAGCGGGGCAGACACAGATACGCAGTATTTT
.,many,TRBJ2-3,TRBV19,CASSAMDSSTDTQYF,TGTGCCAGTAGTGCCATGGACAGTAGCACAGATACGCAGTATTTT
.,many,TRBJ2-7,TRBV12-5,CASGLDTPPVSYEQYF,TGTGCTAGTGGTTTGGATACCCCCCCGGTCTCCTACGAGCAGTACTTC
.,many,TRBJ2-7,TRBV7-2,CASSLGPGDSYEQYF,TGTGCCAGCAGCTTAGGGCCGGGAGACTCCTACGAGCAGTACTTC
TRBD2,many,TRBJ2-5,TRBV30,CAWSGLAGGYQETQYF,TGTGCCTGGAGTGGACTAGCGGGAGGGTACCAAGAGACCCAGTACTTC